This record covers a single T cell receptor (beta chain). The V segment lost 6 bases and the J segment 4 bases; nucleotides outside the gene matches: 3. The CDR3 has 13 amino acids. Profiling relied on immunoSEQ multiplex PCR, and the TCRdb table lists in-frame clones only, not all of them. This table holds around 200,000 clones, roughly 90% found once. The data originate from a study of blood T cell repertoires in COVID-19. Study context: The samples span acute and convalescent COVID-19 from the United States, Italy and Spain.

This clonotype was sampled from a man between 50 and 59 years old with acute or convalescent COVID-19. The rearrangement uses TRBV12-3 or TRBV12-4 and TRBJ2-7; 10 bases match TRBD1. The sample taken for sequencing was peripheral blood. The CDR3 loop reads CASRGQGRYEQYF. The CDR3 nucleotides read TGTGCCAGCAGGGGACAGGGGAGGTACGAGCAGTACTTC.